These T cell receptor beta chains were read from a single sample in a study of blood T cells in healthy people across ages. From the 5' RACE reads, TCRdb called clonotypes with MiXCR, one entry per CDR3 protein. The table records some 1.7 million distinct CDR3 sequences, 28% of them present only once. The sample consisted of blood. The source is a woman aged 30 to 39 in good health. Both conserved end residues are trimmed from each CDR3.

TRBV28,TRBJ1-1,ASSLGPGARDTEAF
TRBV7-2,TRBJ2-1,ASSLVEDGGQF
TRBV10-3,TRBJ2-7,AIRALDDNNEQY
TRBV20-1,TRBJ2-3,SAGGRWEGSSDTQY
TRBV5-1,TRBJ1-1,ASSLGEAPAF
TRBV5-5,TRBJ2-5,ASSSEIIGGETQY
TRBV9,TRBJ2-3,ASSVETITDTQY
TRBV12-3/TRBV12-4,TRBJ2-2,ASSRRSTGELF
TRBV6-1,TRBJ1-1,ASPEVRALNTEAF
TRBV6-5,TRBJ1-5,ASSYSTDGNQPQH
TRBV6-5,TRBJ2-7,ASSSRQRRGREQY
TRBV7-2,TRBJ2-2,ASSLRTGTGGELF
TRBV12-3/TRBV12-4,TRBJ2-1,ANSSSMSSYNEQF
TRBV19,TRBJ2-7,ARQGIDRY
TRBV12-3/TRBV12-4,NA,ASRPGQGRTYEQY
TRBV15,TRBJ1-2,ATSRDSSGAGYT
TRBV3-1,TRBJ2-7,ASSQEGGGLSSYEQY
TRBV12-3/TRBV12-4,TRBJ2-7,ASSAGSLSSYEQY
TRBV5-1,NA,ASSLMRPEVDEQY
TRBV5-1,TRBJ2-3,ASSPGLAGAPSTDTQY
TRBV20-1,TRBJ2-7,SARTPVSYEQY
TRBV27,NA,ASSLSREDTYEQY
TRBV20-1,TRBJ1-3,SARWGLSSGNTIY
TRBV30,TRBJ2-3,AWSVGGVTDTQY
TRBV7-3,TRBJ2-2,ASRRAGGPNTGELF
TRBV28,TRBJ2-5,ASSRGPLGTQY
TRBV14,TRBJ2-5,ASSQDWGGTQY
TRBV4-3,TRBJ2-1,ASSQNRMVSNEQF
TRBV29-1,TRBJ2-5,SVEEEGMAYEQY
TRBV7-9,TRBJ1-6,ASSVPGQGAESPLH
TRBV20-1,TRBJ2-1,SAPLPPRGYNEQF
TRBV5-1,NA,ASSLGRTLEETQY
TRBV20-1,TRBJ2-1,SASQSSGYNEQF
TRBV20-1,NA,SARDQEGPSYEQY
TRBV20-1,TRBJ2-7,SALGGRAREQY
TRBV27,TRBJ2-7,ASSLGYSQSYEQY
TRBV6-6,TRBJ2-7,ASSYAGTGPYEQY
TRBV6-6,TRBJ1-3,ASSQQGLVNSGNTIY